The rows below give T cell receptor beta chains drawn from one sample of a study of control samples from healthy donors and cancer patients. The method was immunoSEQ multiplex PCR; TCRdb's version includes in-frame clones alone and lacks a portion of them. The repertoire includes under 150,000 clones, about 88% of them detected once, and 8.7% sits in the top ten. The material sequenced was blood. These receptor sequences come from a woman aged 25 to 39 in good health. Both conserved end residues are part of each CDR3. D genes are given only for firm matches. Expanded clones get a size class; other rows say once, few or many, or leave the size out.

D gene,J gene,clone size,V gene,CDR3 length,CDR3 DNA,CDR3 protein
TRBD1,TRBJ1-5,-,TRBV6-5,13,TGTGCCAGCACCGAGACAGGGGGGCAGCCCCAGCATTTT,CASTETGGQPQHF
TRBD2,TRBJ2-5,-,TRBV6-5,14,TGTGCCAGCAGCCGGACTAGCGGGAGAACGACCCAGTACTTC,CASSRTSGRTTQYF
-,TRBJ1-1,-,TRBV18,14,TGTGCCAGCTCACCGATATCACTGAACACTGAAGCTTTCTTT,CASSPISLNTEAFF
-,TRBJ2-6,-,TRBV4-2,18,TGTGCCAGCAGCCAAGGTGGCGGGGCCAGCTCTGGGGCCAACGTCCTGACTTTC,CASSQGGGASSGANVLTF
-,TRBJ1-2,-,TRBV28,13,TGTGCCAGCAGGAGGGGGGGGACCAATGGCTACACCTTC,CASRRGGTNGYTF
-,TRBJ1-1,-,TRBV27,13,TGTGCCAGCATAAACCCCCGGGGCACTGAAGCTTTCTTT,CASINPRGTEAFF
TRBD1,TRBJ1-2,-,TRBV30,12,TGTGCGTCTGGGCAGGGGGCGGGTGGCTACACCTTC,CASGQGAGGYTF
TRBD2,TRBJ2-5,-,TRBV4-2,15,TGTGCCACCAAGGGGGGCGCGGGAGGGGCTGAGACCCAGTACTTC,CATKGGAGGAETQYF
-,TRBJ1-1,-,TRBV30,13,TGTGCCTGGAGTCCCCATATGAACACTGAAGCTTTCTTT,CAWSPHMNTEAFF
TRBD1,TRBJ2-7,-,TRBV27,13,TGTGCCAGCAGACGGACAGGGTTAGACGAGCAGTACTTC,CASRRTGLDEQYF
TRBD2,TRBJ2-5,-,TRBV9,15,TGTGCCAGCAGCGTAGCCGCGGGAGGGCAGGAGACCCAGTACTTC,CASSVAAGGQETQYF
-,TRBJ2-7,-,TRBV11-1,14,TGTGCCAGCAGCTTACGGGGTCAACCAGACGAGCAGTACTTC,CASSLRGQPDEQYF
-,TRBJ1-1,-,TRBV19,15,TGTGCCAGTAGTATATCAAGAACAGGGAACACTGAAGCTTTCTTT,CASSISRTGNTEAFF
TRBD2,TRBJ2-1,once,TRBV30,14,TGTGCCTGGACGCTAGCGGGAGCTTGGGATGAGCAGTTCTTC,CAWTLAGAWDEQFF
-,TRBJ2-7,-,TRBV30,13,TGTGCCTGGAGTCTTAGCGGGCAAGGGGGGCAGTACTTC,CAWSLSGQGGQYF
-,TRBJ2-7,-,TRBV10-3,14,TGTGCCATCAGCGACCCGACGTCCCCCTACGAGCAGTACTTC,CAISDPTSPYEQYF
-,TRBJ2-3,-,TRBV6-5,13,TGTGCCAGCACCGCCGACGGGCTAGATACGCAGTATTTT,CASTADGLDTQYF
-,TRBJ2-7,-,TRBV29-1,13,TGCAGCGTCGATGGGAGTAGTGACAACGAGCAGTACTTC,CSVDGSSDNEQYF
-,TRBJ2-3,-,TRBV18,14,TGTGCCAGCTCACCACCTACAGGGATGGATACGCAGTATTTT,CASSPPTGMDTQYF
-,TRBJ2-3,-,TRBV4-1,15,TGCGCCAGCAGCCAAGAGCTACAGCACACAGATACGCAGTATTTT,CASSQELQHTDTQYF
TRBD2,TRBJ2-2,-,TRBV11-2,16,TGTGCCAGCGGGAAAGCGGGAGGGCCGGGCACCGGGGAGCTGTTTTTT,CASGKAGGPGTGELFF
TRBD2,TRBJ2-1,-,TRBV11-2,14,TGTGCCTCCGAGCTAGCGGGATCCAACAATGAGCAGTTCTTC,CASELAGSNNEQFF
TRBD2,TRBJ2-5,-,TRBV18,14,TGTGCCAGCTCACCCGCTGGACTAGCAGAGACCCAGTACTTC,CASSPAGLAETQYF
-,TRBJ1-5,-,TRBV2,14,TGTGCCAGCAGTGGCGGGTTTCGAGATCAGCCCCAGCATTTT,CASSGGFRDQPQHF
-,TRBJ2-1,-,TRBV11-3,13,TGTGCCAGCAGCTTAGGTCTGTACAATGAGCAGTTCTTC,CASSLGLYNEQFF
-,TRBJ2-3,-,TRBV13,12,TGTGCCAGCAGCCCCCGGGCTGATACGCAGTATTTT,CASSPRADTQYF
TRBD2,TRBJ2-1,-,TRBV3-1/TRBV3-2,15,TGTGCCAGCAGAGGGGGTCCTAGCGGGGGCCGGCGGCAGTTCTTC,CASRGGPSGGRRQFF
-,TRBJ2-5,-,TRBV5-6,13,TGTGCCAGCAGCTTGGCCGTACAAGAGACCCAGTACTTC,CASSLAVQETQYF
-,TRBJ1-3,-,TRBV5-3,11,TGTGCCAGAAGCAAACCGGGGATTTCGCGTTTT,CARSKPGISRF
-,TRBJ1-2,-,TRBV11-2,13,TGTGCCAGCAGCTCACAACGGGGGAGTGGCTACACCTTC,CASSSQRGSGYTF
-,TRBJ2-7,few,TRBV5-1,14,TGCGCCAGCAGCTTTGGACAGATTTATAGCGAGCAGTACTTC,CASSFGQIYSEQYF
-,TRBJ2-4,-,TRBV10-2,14,TGCGCCAGCAGTGAGCAGGGTCTTAAAAACATTCAGTACTTC,CASSEQGLKNIQYF
-,TRBJ2-2,-,TRBV28,17,TGTGCCAGCAGTTTACCCCTGGGGGAAGGGAACACCGGGGAGCTGTTTTTT,CASSLPLGEGNTGELFF
-,TRBJ1-6,-,TRBV6-5,13,TGTGCCAGTCACCTACGACCCGATTCACCCCTCCACTTT,CASHLRPDSPLHF
-,TRBJ2-1,-,TRBV5-1,13,TGCGCCAGCAGCTTTAGAGATAACAATGAGCAGTTCTTC,CASSFRDNNEQFF
TRBD1,TRBJ1-6,-,TRBV10-3,16,TGTGCCATCAGTGAGTCGGCAGGGGGCGAGAATTCACCCCTCCACTTT,CAISESAGGENSPLHF
-,TRBJ2-3,-,TRBV2,12,TGTGCCAGCAGCGTGACTAGGGACTCGCCCTATTTT,CASSVTRDSPYF
-,TRBJ2-5,-,TRBV5-4,14,TGTGCCAGCAGCTTGGCTGGGAACCAAGAGACCCAGTACTTC,CASSLAGNQETQYF
-,TRBJ2-2,-,TRBV9,15,TGTGCCAGCAGCCCCTCGTTCGGGAACACCGGGGAGCTGTTTTTT,CASSPSFGNTGELFF
-,TRBJ2-3,-,TRBV4-2,15,TGTGCCAGCAGGCACGCGGGGTTCGCCAAGGATACGCAGTATTTT,CASRHAGFAKDTQYF
TRBD2,TRBJ2-3,-,TRBV30,13,TGTGCCTGGAGGGTGGGACTAGTCGATACGCAGTATTTT,CAWRVGLVDTQYF
-,TRBJ2-5,-,TRBV2,14,TGTGCCAGCAGTGGTGGCACCTCAGCGGAGACCCAGTACTTC,CASSGGTSAETQYF
TRBD2,TRBJ2-1,-,TRBV9,20,TGTGCCAGCAGCGAAGGACTAGCGGGAGGGTATCGAAGCTCCTACAATGAGCAGTTCTTC,CASSEGLAGGYRSSYNEQFF
TRBD2,TRBJ2-2,-,TRBV12-5,15,TGTGCTAGTGGCGGACTAGCGGGCACCACCGGGGAGCTGTTTTTT,CASGGLAGTTGELFF